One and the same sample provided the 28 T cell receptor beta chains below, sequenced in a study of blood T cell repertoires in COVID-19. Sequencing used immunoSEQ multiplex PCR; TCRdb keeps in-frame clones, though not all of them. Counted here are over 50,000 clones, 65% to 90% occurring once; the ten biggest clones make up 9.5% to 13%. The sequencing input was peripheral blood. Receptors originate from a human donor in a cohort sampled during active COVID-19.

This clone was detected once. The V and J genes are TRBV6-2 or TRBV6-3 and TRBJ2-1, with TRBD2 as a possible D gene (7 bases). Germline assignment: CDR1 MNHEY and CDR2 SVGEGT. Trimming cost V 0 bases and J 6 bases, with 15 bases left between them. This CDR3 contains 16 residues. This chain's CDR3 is CASSYSGGGRSNEQFF. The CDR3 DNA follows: TGTGCCAGCAGTTACTCCGGGGGCGGGAGATCCAATGAGCAGTTCTTC.

CDR3 sequence reads: CASSPGPDRFHGYTF. CDR3 DNA: TGTGCCAGCAGCCCCGGTCCTGACAGGTTTCATGGCTACACCTTC. This chain joins TRBV11-3 and TRBJ1-2; perhaps TRBD1 as D (6 bases). CDR1 and CDR2 (germline): SGHNT, YENEEA. This CDR3 comprises 15 residues. Trimming pared 5 bases from V and 6 bases from J, leaving 19 bases between.

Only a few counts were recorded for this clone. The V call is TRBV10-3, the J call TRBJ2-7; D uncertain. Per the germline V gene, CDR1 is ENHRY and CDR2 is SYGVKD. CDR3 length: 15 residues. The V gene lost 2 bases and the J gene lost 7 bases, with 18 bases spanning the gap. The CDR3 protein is CAISELVRSGGEQYF. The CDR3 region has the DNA TGTGCCATCAGTGAGCTCGTTAGGTCAGGTGGAGAGCAGTACTTC.

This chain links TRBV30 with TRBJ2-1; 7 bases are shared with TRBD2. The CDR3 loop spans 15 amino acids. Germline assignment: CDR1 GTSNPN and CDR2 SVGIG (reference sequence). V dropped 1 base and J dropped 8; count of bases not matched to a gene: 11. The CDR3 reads CAWSAGLADSDEQFF. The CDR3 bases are TGTGCCTGGAGTGCCGGTCTAGCGGACTCAGATGAGCAGTTCTTC.

DNA of the CDR3: TGTGCCAGCAGCTTATCTGCGGCGGCCTCCTACAATGAGCAGTTCTTC. The encoded protein is CASSLSAAASYNEQFF. The V call is TRBV7-3, the J call TRBJ2-1; no firm D call. Germline CDR1 and CDR2: SGHTA and FQGTGA. The V gene lost 2 bases and the J gene lost 0 bases, with 11 bases spanning the gap. The CDR3 covers 16 residues.

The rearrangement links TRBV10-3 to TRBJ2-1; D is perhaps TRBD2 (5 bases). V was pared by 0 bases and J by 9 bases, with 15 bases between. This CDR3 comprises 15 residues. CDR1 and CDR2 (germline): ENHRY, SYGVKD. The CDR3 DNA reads TGTGCCATCAGTGAGTCGTTACCAGCGGAAGTTGAGCAGTTCTTC. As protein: CAISESLPAEVEQFF.

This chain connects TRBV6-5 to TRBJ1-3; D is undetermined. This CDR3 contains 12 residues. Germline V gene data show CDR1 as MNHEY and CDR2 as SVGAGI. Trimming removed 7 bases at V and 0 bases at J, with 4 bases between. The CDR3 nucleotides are TGTGCCAGCATCTCCTCTGGAAACACCATATATTTT. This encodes CASISSGNTIYF.

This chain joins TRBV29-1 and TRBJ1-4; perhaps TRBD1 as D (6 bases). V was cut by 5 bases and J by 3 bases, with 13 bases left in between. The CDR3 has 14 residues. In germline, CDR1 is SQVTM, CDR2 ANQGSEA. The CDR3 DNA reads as TGCAGCGTTTCCTCAGGGGCGTCTAATGAAAAACTGTTTTTT. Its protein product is CSVSSGASNEKLFF.

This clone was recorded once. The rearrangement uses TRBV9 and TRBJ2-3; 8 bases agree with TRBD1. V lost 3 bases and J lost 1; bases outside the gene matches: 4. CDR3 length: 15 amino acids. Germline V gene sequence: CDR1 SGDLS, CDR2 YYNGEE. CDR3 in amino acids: CASSAPGQGTDTQYF. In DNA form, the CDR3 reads TGTGCCAGCAGCGCCCCGGGACAGGGCACAGATACGCAGTATTTT. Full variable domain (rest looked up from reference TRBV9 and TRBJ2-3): DSGVTQTPKHLITATGQRVTLRCSPRSGDLSVYWYQQSLDQGLQFLIQYYNGEERAKGNILERFSAQQFPDLHSELNLSSLELGDSALYFCASSAPGQGTDTQYFGPGTRLTVL.

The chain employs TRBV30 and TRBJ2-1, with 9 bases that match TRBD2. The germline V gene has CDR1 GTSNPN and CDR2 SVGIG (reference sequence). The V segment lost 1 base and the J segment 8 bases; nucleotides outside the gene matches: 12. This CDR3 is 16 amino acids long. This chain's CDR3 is CAWSAPGTSPFDEQFF. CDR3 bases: TGTGCCTGGAGTGCCCCCGGGACTAGCCCTTTCGATGAGCAGTTCTTC.

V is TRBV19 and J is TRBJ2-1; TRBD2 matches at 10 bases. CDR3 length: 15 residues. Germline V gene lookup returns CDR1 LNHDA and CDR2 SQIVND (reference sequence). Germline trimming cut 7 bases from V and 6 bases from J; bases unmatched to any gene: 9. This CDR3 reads CASTHRLAGVNEQFF. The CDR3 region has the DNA TGTGCCAGTACTCATCGGCTAGCGGGAGTCAATGAGCAGTTCTTC.

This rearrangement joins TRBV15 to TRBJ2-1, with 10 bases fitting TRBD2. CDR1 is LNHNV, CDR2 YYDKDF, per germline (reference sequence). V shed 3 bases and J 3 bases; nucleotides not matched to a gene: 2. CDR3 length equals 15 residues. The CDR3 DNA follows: TGTGCCACCAGCAGGGCTAGCGGGAGCTACAATGAGCAGTTCTTC. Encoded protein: CATSRASGSYNEQFF.

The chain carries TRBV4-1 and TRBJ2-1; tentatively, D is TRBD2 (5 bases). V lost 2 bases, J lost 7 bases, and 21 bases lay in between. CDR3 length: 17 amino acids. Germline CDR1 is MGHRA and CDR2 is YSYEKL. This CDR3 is CASSQRSSTSGVNEQFF. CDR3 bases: TGCGCCAGCAGCCAAAGATCCTCCACTAGTGGGGTGAATGAGCAGTTCTTC.

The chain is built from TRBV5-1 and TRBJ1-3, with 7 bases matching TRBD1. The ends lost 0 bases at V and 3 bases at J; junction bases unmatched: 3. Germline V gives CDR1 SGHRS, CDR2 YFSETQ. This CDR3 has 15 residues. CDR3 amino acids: CASSLVGTVGNTIYF. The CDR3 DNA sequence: TGCGCCAGCAGCTTGGTCGGGACAGTTGGAAACACCATATATTTT. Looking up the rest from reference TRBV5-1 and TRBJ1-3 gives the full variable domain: KAGVTQTPRYLIKTRGQQVTLSCSPISGHRSVSWYQQTPGQGLQFLFEYFSETQRNKGNFPGRFSGRQFSNSRSEMNVSTLELGDSALYLCASSLVGTVGNTIYFGEGSWLTVV.

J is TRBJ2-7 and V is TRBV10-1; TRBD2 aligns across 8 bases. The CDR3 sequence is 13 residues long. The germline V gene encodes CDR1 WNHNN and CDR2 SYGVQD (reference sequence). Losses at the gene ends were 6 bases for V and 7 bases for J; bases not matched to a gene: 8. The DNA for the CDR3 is TGCGCCAGCAGCGGGAGGGCCCTTGGAGAGCAGTACTTC. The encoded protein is CASSGRALGEQYF.

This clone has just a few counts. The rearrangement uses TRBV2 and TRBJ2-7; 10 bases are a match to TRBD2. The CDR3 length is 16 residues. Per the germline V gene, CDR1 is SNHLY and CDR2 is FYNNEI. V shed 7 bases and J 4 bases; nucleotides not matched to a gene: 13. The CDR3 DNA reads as TGTGCCAGCACCGAGACCCCTCTAGCGGGAGCGTACGAGCAGTACTTC. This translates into CASTETPLAGAYEQYF.

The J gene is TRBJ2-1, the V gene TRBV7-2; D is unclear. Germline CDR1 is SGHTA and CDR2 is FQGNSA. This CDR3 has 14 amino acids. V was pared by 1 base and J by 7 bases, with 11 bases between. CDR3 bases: TGTGCCAGCAGCTTAGGGGCCTGGTATAATGAGCAGTTCTTC. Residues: CASSLGAWYNEQFF.

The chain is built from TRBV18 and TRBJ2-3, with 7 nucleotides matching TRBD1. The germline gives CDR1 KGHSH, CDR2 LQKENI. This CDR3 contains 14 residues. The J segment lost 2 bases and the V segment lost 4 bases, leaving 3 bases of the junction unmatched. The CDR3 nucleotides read TGTGCCAGCTCACTCGGGACAGTCACAGATACGCAGTATTTT. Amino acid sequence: CASSLGTVTDTQYF.

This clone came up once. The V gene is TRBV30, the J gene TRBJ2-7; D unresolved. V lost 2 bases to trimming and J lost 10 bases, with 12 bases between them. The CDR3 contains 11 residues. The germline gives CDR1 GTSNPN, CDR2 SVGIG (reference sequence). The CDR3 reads CAWSTEYPQYF. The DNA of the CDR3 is TGTGCCTGGAGTACTGAGTACCCCCAGTACTTC.

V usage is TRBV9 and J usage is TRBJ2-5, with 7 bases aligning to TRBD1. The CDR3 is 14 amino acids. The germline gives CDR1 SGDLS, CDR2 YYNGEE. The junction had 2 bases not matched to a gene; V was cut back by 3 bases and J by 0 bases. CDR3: CASSGGQDQETQYF. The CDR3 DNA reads TGTGCCAGCAGCGGAGGACAGGACCAAGAGACCCAGTACTTC.

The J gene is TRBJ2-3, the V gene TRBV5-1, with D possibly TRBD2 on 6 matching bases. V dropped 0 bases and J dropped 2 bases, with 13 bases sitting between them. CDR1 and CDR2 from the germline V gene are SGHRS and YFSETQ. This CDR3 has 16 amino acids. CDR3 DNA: TGCGCCAGCAGCTTGGGGGGGGACCCAGACACAGATACGCAGTATTTT. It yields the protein CASSLGGDPDTDTQYF.

CDR3 bases: TGTGCCAGCAGCGTAGCACCGGGACTAGCGGGAGGCAATGAGCAGTTCTTC. Its translation is CASSVAPGLAGGNEQFF. V usage is TRBV9 and J usage is TRBJ2-1; 15 bases align to TRBD2. The CDR3 length is 17 residues. CDR1 SGDLS and CDR2 YYNGEE come from the germline V gene. Trimming cost V 0 bases and J 6 bases; bases outside gene matches: 4.

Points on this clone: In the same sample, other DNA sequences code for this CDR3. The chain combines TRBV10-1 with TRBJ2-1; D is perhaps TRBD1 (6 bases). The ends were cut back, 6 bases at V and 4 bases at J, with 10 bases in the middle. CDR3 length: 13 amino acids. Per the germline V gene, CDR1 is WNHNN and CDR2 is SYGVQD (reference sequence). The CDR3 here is CASSRQEYNEQFF. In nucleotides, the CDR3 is TGCGCCAGCAGCCGACAGGAATACAATGAGCAGTTCTTC.

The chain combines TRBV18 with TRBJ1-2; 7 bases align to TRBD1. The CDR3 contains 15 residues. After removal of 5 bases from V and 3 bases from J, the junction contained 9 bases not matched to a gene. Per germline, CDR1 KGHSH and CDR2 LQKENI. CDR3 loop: CASSLGTDIDYGYTF. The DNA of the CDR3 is TGTGCCAGCTCATTAGGGACAGATATTGACTATGGCTACACCTTC.

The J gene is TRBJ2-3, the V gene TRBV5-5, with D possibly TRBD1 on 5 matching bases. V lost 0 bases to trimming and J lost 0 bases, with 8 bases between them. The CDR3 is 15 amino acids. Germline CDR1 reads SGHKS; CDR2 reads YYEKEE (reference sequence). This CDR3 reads CASSLEGKSTDTQYF. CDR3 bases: TGTGCCAGCAGCTTGGAGGGGAAAAGCACAGATACGCAGTATTTT.

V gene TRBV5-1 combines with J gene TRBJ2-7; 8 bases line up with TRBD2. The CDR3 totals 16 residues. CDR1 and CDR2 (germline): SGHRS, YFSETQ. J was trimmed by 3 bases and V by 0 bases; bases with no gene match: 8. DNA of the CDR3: TGCGCCAGCAGCTTGGACTTGGTCGGGACTAGCTACGAGCAGTACTTC. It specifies CASSLDLVGTSYEQYF.

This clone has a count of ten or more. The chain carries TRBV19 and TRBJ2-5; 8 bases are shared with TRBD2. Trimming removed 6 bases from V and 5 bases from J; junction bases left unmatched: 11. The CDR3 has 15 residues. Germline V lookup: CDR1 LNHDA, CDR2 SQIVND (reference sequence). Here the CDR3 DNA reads TGTGCCAGTAGCTATGAGGGACTAGTCGGTGAGACCCAGTACTTC. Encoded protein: CASSYEGLVGETQYF.

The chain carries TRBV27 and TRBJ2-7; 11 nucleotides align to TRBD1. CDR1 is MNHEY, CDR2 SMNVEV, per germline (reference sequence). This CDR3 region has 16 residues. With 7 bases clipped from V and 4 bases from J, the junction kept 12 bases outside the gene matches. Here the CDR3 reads CASNLRRTGGGYEQYF. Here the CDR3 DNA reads TGTGCCAGCAACCTTCGCCGGACAGGGGGCGGATACGAGCAGTACTTC.